Below are 6 T cell receptor beta chains sequenced from a single sample in a study of blood T cells in healthy people across ages. Alongside a J-beta primer mix, a sample-barcoded 5' primer served in a second PCR lasting 7 to 11 cycles. TCRdb recomputed calls from the 5' RACE reads with MiXCR, one row per CDR3 protein. Of approximately 1.5 million distinct CDR3 sequences in the sample, roughly a third are singletons; the top ten hold approximately 11%. The specimen sequenced was blood. The receptors stem from a woman aged 25 to 39 in good health.

This rearrangement joins TRBV6-2 or TRBV6-3 to TRBJ2-5, with D tentatively TRBD2 (5 bases). V lost 6 bases, J lost 5 bases, and 16 bases lay in between. Germline loops: CDR1 MNHEY, CDR2 SVGEGT. The length of the CDR3 is 14 residues. The CDR3 DNA reads as TGTGCCAGCAGACCAATAGCGATTCGGGAGACCCAGTACTTC. Its translation is CASRPIAIRETQYF.

The chain combines TRBV28 with TRBJ2-1, with 9 bases lining up with TRBD2. The CDR3 is 15 amino acids. Unmatched junction bases numbered 11, after V lost 10 bases and J lost 4 bases. Looked up from germline, CDR1 is MDHEN and CDR2 is SYDVKM. The CDR3 here is CAISRAGGPYNEQFF. The DNA of the CDR3 is TGTGCCATCTCTAGGGCGGGAGGGCCTTACAATGAGCAGTTCTTC.

This clonotype was observed many times. The rearrangement uses TRBV4-1 and TRBJ2-7, with 9 bases fitting TRBD1. V shed 2 bases and J 6 bases; nucleotides not matched to a gene: 8. There are 15 residues in the CDR3. Germline V gene sequence: CDR1 MGHRA, CDR2 YSYEKL. CDR3 protein: CASSQPGQGIREQYF. The DNA of the CDR3 is TGCGCCAGCAGCCAACCTGGACAGGGGATTCGCGAGCAGTACTTC.

This chain uses TRBV6-6 with TRBJ1-1; 11 nucleotides line up with TRBD1. There are 15 residues in the CDR3. The J segment lost 0 bases and the V segment lost 8 bases, leaving 5 bases of the junction unmatched. CDR1 is MNHNY, CDR2 SVGAGI, per germline (reference sequence). CDR3: CASAGQGALNTEAFF. In nucleotides, the CDR3 is TGTGCCAGCGCTGGACAGGGGGCATTGAACACTGAAGCTTTCTTT.

The rearrangement joins TRBV30 to TRBJ2-1; D is unclear. Germline CDR1 is GTSNPN and CDR2 is SVGIG (reference sequence). CDR3 size: 13 residues. V shed 5 bases and J shed 4 bases, with 12 bases lying between them. CDR3 nucleotide sequence: TGTGCCTGGGGGGTCTTGGGTTACAATGAGCAGTTCTTC. This gives the protein CAWGVLGYNEQFF.

The gene calls are TRBV6-5 and TRBJ2-7, with 9 positions matching TRBD1. The trim removed 2 bases at V and 5 bases at J, leaving 10 bases unmatched. CDR1 and CDR2 from the germline V gene are MNHEY and SVGAGI. The CDR3 covers 16 residues. DNA of the CDR3: TGTGCCAGCAGTTACGTATGGGGGACAGGGTTTCACGAGCAGTACTTC. As protein: CASSYVWGTGFHEQYF.